The rows below give T cell receptor beta chains drawn from one sample of a study of human T cells and chemical hapten exposure. Each CDR3 protein is one row after TCRdb ran MiXCR on the RACE reads. The sample holds about 46,000 distinct CDR3 sequences, 9.4% seen once. The input for sequencing was whole blood, taken in connection with sensitization to the hapten diphenylcyclopropenone (DPC). These receptors came from a woman between 40 and 55 years old with alopecia areata. Some clones in this sample may be carry-over from other donors' samples. Both conserved end residues are part of each CDR3. The D gene is left open where the match is weak. Where a row states a size, it is once, few, many or the class of an expanded clone; other rows omit it.

j_call clone_size v_call d_call cdr3_aa cdr3_nt
TRBJ2-5 many TRBV20-1 TRBD2 CSAGKRGPGVGETQYF TGCAGTGCTGGGAAGCGGGGGCCAGGGGTCGGAGAGACCCAGTACTTC
TRBJ2-2 many TRBV6-5 - CASSSASVNTGELFF TGTGCCAGCAGTAGTGCTTCCGTGAACACCGGGGAGCTGTTTTTT
TRBJ1-4 many TRBV12-3/TRBV12-4 - CASSSPDRLNEKLFF TGTGCCAGCAGTTCTCCCGACAGGCTAAATGAAAAACTGTTTTTT
TRBJ1-2 many TRBV10-3 TRBD1 CAISHQGDRKVYGYTF TGTGCCATCAGTCACCAGGGGGACAGGAAAGTCTATGGCTACACCTTC
TRBJ2-2 many TRBV20-1 - CSASDLHLNTGELFF TGCAGTGCTTCGGACCTCCACTTAAACACCGGGGAGCTGTTTTTT
TRBJ2-2 - TRBV19 TRBD1 CAGRDRGLSGELFF TGTGCCGGCCGGGACAGGGGGCTGTCCGGGGAGCTGTTTTTT
TRBJ1-6 many TRBV20-1 TRBD1 CSALTGEASPLHF TGCAGTGCTTTGACAGGGGAAGCCTCACCCCTCCACTTT
TRBJ2-7 many TRBV2 TRBD2 CASRVTSGGLREQYF TGTGCCAGCAGGGTGACTAGCGGGGGACTCCGCGAGCAGTACTTC
TRBJ2-2 many TRBV7-6 TRBD2 CASSPKGTSGPGELFF TGTGCCAGCAGCCCAAAGGGGACTAGCGGCCCCGGGGAGCTGTTTTTT
TRBJ1-6 - TRBV27 - CASSLQGNSPLHF TGTGCCAGCAGTTTACAGGGTAATTCACCCCTCCACTTT
TRBJ2-7 many TRBV20-1 - CSATLPGIYEQYF TGCAGTGCCACCCTTCCGGGGATTTACGAGCAGTACTTC
TRBJ2-1 - TRBV27 TRBD2 CASSPGGLGPINEQFF TGTGCCAGCAGCCCGGGGGGTCTGGGACCGATCAATGAGCAGTTCTTC
TRBJ1-2 many TRBV20-1 TRBD1 CSASPSGGESYGYTF TGCAGTGCTAGTCCCTCAGGGGGCGAATCTTATGGCTACACCTTC
TRBJ1-1 many TRBV29-1 - CSVGNRNTEAFF TGCAGCGTCGGGAATCGTAACACTGAAGCTTTCTTT
TRBJ2-1 many TRBV7-9 TRBD2 CASSGTSGASYNEQFF TGTGCCAGCAGCGGAACTAGCGGAGCCTCCTACAATGAGCAGTTCTTC
TRBJ1-2 - TRBV18 - CASSPDGSLYGYTF TGTGCCAGCTCACCTGACGGGAGTCTCTATGGCTACACCTTC
TRBJ1-6 few TRBV6-2/TRBV6-3 - CASSRPGQGHSPLHF TGTGCCAGCAGTAGACCGGGACAAGGACATTCACCCCTCCACTTT
TRBJ2-1 - TRBV7-8 - CASSNTGITYNEQFF TGTGCCAGCAGCAATACAGGGATCACCTACAATGAGCAGTTCTTC
TRBJ1-6 many TRBV20-1 - CSVNIPKGGGDPPLHF TGCAGCGTAAACATCCCCAAGGGTGGAGGGGATCCACCCCTCCACTTT
TRBJ1-2 few TRBV27 TRBD1 CASSNRGLGYGYTF TGTGCCAGCAGTAACAGGGGGCTGGGTTATGGCTACACCTTC
TRBJ2-7 medium-sized TRBV29-1 - CSVAAAVGIQYF TGCAGCGTTGCGGCCGCGGTGGGCATCCAGTACTTC
TRBJ1-5 many TRBV7-9 TRBD1 CASSLDGQGVQPQHF TGTGCCAGCAGCTTGGACGGACAGGGTGTTCAGCCCCAGCATTTT
TRBJ1-1 many TRBV7-9 - CASSLASGAWTEAFF TGTGCCAGCAGCTTAGCATCAGGGGCATGGACTGAAGCTTTCTTT
TRBJ2-3 many TRBV12-3/TRBV12-4 - CASSRVWGTTSTDTQYF TGTGCCAGCAGTCGGGTATGGGGAACTACTAGCACAGATACGCAGTATTTT
TRBJ2-7 many TRBV5-1 - CASSLGSRSEQYF TGCGCCAGCAGCTTGGGTTCCCGGAGCGAGCAGTACTTC
TRBJ1-2 few TRBV29-1 - CSVDPPVGGEGYGYTF TGCAGCGTTGACCCCCCCGTGGGGGGCGAGGGCTATGGCTACACCTTC
TRBJ1-3 many TRBV5-1 TRBD1 CASSLTGQGNTIYF TGCGCCAGCAGCTTAACGGGACAGGGGAACACCATATATTTT
TRBJ2-5 - TRBV20-1 - CSARDSRAQYF TGCAGTGCTAGAGATTCGAGGGCCCAGTACTTC
TRBJ2-4 - TRBV4-2 - CASSPSWAVAKNIQYF TGTGCCAGCAGCCCCTCCTGGGCGGTAGCCAAAAACATTCAGTACTTC
TRBJ1-1 many TRBV9 - CASSAGGLRNPFF TGTGCCAGCAGCGCGGGCGGGTTAAGGAATCCTTTCTTT
TRBJ2-1 many TRBV19 TRBD1 CASSFGQGQYNEQFF TGTGCCAGTAGCTTCGGACAGGGCCAATACAATGAGCAGTTCTTC
TRBJ2-2 many TRBV30 - CAWISTTNTGELFF TGTGCCTGGATTTCGACTACGAACACCGGGGAGCTGTTTTTT
TRBJ2-7 few TRBV4-1 TRBD2 CASSQDRRTSRYF TGCGCCAGCAGCCAAGATCGGAGGACTAGCCGTTACTTC
TRBJ1-2 - TRBV4-1 TRBD1 CASSQTGGNENYGYTF TGCGCCAGCAGCCAGACAGGGGGGAATGAAAACTATGGCTACACCTTC
TRBJ2-3 - TRBV28 TRBD1 CASRGDREETSTDTQYF TGTGCCAGCAGGGGGGACAGGGAGGAGACTAGCACAGATACGCAGTATTTT
TRBJ1-1 many TRBV5-1 - CASSPPEGGEATEAFF TGCGCCAGCAGTCCCCCCGAGGGGGGAGAGGCCACTGAAGCTTTCTTT
TRBJ2-2 - TRBV2 - CASRQTTLKNTGELFF TGTGCCAGCAGGCAAACTACGCTAAAGAACACCGGGGAGCTGTTTTTT
TRBJ1-6 - TRBV20-1 - CSARRPESSYNSPLHF TGCAGTGCTAGACGACCGGAGAGCTCCTATAATTCACCCCTCCACTTT
TRBJ2-7 - TRBV2 - CASSEVNRRDYEQYF TGTGCCAGCAGTGAAGTAAATAGGCGAGACTACGAGCAGTACTTC
TRBJ2-3 few TRBV2 TRBD1 CASSRGQSPDTQYF TGTGCCAGCAGTCGGGGACAGTCTCCAGATACGCAGTATTTT
TRBJ2-7 many TRBV29-1 TRBD2 CSAELAGNEQYF TGCAGCGCCGAATTAGCGGGGAACGAGCAGTACTTC
TRBJ1-6 few TRBV29-1 - CSVGETLNSPLHF TGCAGCGTCGGCGAGACCCTTAATTCACCCCTCCACTTT
TRBJ1-1 - TRBV20-1 - CSAPLVEAFF TGCAGTGCCCCGCTCGTTGAAGCTTTCTTT
TRBJ2-7 many TRBV5-1 TRBD2 CASSLLAAKDEQYF TGCGCCAGCAGCTTACTAGCGGCTAAGGACGAGCAGTACTTC
TRBJ2-5 few TRBV28 - CASSFGPGQGVAETQYF TGTGCCAGCAGTTTCGGGCCGGGACAAGGGGTTGCGGAGACCCAGTACTTC
TRBJ2-5 many TRBV9 TRBD2 CASGPGGETQYF TGTGCCAGCGGCCCCGGGGGGGAGACCCAGTACTTC
TRBJ1-5 few TRBV6-1 - CASSEYQGGQPQHF TGTGCCAGCAGTGAATATCAGGGTGGCCAGCCCCAGCATTTT
TRBJ2-5 - TRBV20-1 - CSARGSSGLLGAKTQYF TGCAGTGCTAGAGGCTCCTCTGGACTCTTGGGGGCCAAGACCCAGTACTTC
TRBJ2-3 many TRBV11-2 - CASSLGGETTDTQYF TGTGCCAGCAGCTTAGGCGGGGAGACCACAGATACGCAGTATTTT
TRBJ1-4 - TRBV14 - CASSQDSGRGPIEKLFF TGTGCCAGCAGCCAAGATTCGGGCAGGGGCCCAATCGAAAAACTGTTTTTT
TRBJ1-3 - TRBV4-2 - CASSPPEGNTIYF TGTGCCAGCAGCCCGCCGGAGGGAAACACCATATATTTT
TRBJ2-7 - TRBV28 - CASSPRQGYSYEQYF TGTGCCAGCAGCCCGCGCCAGGGATACTCCTACGAGCAGTACTTC